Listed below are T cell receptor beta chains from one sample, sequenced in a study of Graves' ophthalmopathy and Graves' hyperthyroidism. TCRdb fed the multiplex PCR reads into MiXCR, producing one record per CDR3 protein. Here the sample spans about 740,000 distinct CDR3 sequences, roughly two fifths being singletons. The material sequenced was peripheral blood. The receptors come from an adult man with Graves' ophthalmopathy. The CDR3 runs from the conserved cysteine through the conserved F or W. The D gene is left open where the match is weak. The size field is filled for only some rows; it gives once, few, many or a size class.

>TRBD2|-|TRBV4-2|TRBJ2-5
CASSQERLAGIWKETQYF
TGTGCCAGCAGCCAAGAGAGACTAGCGGGGATATGGAAAGAGACCCAGTACTTC
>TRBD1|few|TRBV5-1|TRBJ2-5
CASSWTGLQETQYF
TGCGCCAGCAGCTGGACAGGCTTACAAGAGACCCAGTACTTC
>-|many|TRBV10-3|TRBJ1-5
CAISESVNQPQHF
TGTGCCATCAGTGAGTCCGTAAATCAGCCCCAGCATTTT
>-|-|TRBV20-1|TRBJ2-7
CSASTLSYEQYF
TGCAGTGCATCGACACTCTCCTACGAGCAGTACTTC
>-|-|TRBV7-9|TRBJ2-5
CASSRPQETQYF
TGTGCCAGCAGTCGCCCGCAGGAGACCCAGTACTTC
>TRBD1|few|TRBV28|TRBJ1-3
CASRTGASSGNTIYF
TGTGCCAGCAGGACAGGGGCTTCGTCTGGAAACACCATATATTTT
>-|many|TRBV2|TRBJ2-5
CASSEAPPTLWGETQYF
TGTGCCAGCAGTGAAGCGCCCCCGACCTTGTGGGGAGAGACCCAGTACTTC
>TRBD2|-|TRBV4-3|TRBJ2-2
CASSLTSGRVGELFF
TGCGCCAGCAGCCTAACTAGCGGGAGGGTCGGGGAGCTGTTTTTT
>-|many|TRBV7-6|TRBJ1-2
CASSLRPEGGSYGYTF
TGTGCCAGCAGCCTTAGACCGGAGGGGGGAAGTTATGGCTACACCTTC
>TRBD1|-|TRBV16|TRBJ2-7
CASSQRPGQGGEQYF
TGTGCCAGCAGCCAACGCCCGGGACAGGGGGGTGAGCAGTACTTC
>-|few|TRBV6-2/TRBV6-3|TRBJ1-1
CASSYPSAMNTEAFF
TGTGCCAGCAGTTACCCGAGCGCCATGAACACTGAAGCTTTCTTT
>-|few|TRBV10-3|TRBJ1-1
CASSYSGELRTFF
TGTGCCAGCAGTTACTCGGGAGAGTTAAGGACTTTCTTT
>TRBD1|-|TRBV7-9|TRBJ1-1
CASRKGGGTEAFF
TGTGCCAGCAGAAAAGGGGGCGGCACTGAAGCTTTCTTT
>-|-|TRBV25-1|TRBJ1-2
CASSLGPGGRTGYYGYTF
TGTGCCAGCAGTTTGGGCCCCGGGGGCAGGACTGGTTACTATGGCTACACCTTC
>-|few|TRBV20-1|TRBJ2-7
CSARFVNTYEQYF
TGCAGTGCTAGGTTTGTGAATACCTACGAGCAGTACTTC
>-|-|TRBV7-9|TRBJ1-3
CASSLAGGRTIYF
TGTGCCAGCAGCTTAGCAGGCGGGCGCACCATATATTTT
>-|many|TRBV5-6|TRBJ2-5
CASSLSAGRKTQYF
TGTGCCAGCAGCTTGTCGGCAGGGAGAAAGACCCAGTACTTC
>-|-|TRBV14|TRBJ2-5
CASRPGVGFQETQYF
TGTGCCAGCAGACCGGGTGTAGGCTTTCAAGAGACCCAGTACTTC
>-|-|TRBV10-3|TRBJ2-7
CASSLRARAPYEQYF
TGTGCCAGCAGTTTACGGGCAAGGGCACCCTACGAGCAGTACTTC
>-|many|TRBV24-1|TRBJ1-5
CATSDLQGVPQHF
TGTGCCACCAGTGATTTGCAAGGGGTACCCCAGCATTTT
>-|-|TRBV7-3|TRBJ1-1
CASSPDGTMNTEAFF
TGTGCCAGCAGCCCGGACGGAACCATGAACACTGAAGCTTTCTTT
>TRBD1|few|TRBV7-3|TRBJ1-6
CASSRAGTANSPLHF
TGTGCCAGCAGCCGCGCCGGGACAGCTAATTCACCCCTCCACTTT
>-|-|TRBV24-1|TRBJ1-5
CATSSRVDTGDQPQHF
TGTGCCACCTCGAGCCGAGTCGACACCGGGGATCAGCCCCAGCATTTT
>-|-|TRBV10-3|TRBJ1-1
CASSPHTANLNRALAFF
TGTGCCAGCAGTCCACATACTGCAAATCTGAACAGGGCCCTCGCTTTCTTT
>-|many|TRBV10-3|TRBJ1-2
CAITEGDGYTF
TGTGCCATCACGGAGGGGGACGGCTACACCTTC
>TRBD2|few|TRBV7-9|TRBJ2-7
CASSHAQTSGSYEQYF
TGTGCCAGCAGCCACGCTCAGACTAGCGGATCCTACGAGCAGTACTTC
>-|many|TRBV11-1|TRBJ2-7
CASSRSTNYEQYF
TGTGCCAGCAGCCGGTCGACCAACTACGAGCAGTACTTC
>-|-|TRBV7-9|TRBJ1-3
CASSPGPTGGRTIYF
TGTGCCAGCAGCCCCGGTCCGACGGGGGGACGGACCATATATTTT
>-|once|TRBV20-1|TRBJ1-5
CSAPDTSNQPQHF
TGCAGTGCCCCTGACACCAGCAATCAGCCCCAGCATTTT
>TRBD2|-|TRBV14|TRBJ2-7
CASRTSGSSEQYF
TGTGCCAGCAGAACTAGCGGGAGTTCCGAGCAGTACTTC
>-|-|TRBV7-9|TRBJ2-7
CAGSPSVDPYEQYF
TGTGCCGGCAGCCCTAGCGTAGATCCTTACGAGCAGTACTTC
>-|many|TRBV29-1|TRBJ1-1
CSVWATEAFF
TGCAGCGTCTGGGCAACTGAAGCTTTCTTT
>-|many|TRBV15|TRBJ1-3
CATSRDRDGNTIYF
TGTGCCACCAGCAGAGATAGGGACGGAAACACCATATATTTT